These T cell receptor beta chains were read from a single sample in a study of CD8 T cells in Susac syndrome. TCRdb reanalysed the immunoSEQ multiplex PCR reads using MiXCR and keeps one entry per CDR3 protein. The sample lists about 85,000 distinct CDR3 sequences, roughly 94% seen once, with about 0.45% in the top ten. The specimen sequenced was CD8+ T cells from PBMCs. The receptor set was obtained from a human donor with Susac syndrome. Both conserved end residues are part of each CDR3. Each record gives: clone size, D gene, J gene, V gene, CDR3 protein, CDR3 DNA. D genes are given only for firm matches. The listing skips clone size in some rows; elsewhere it reads once, few, many or a size class.

>NA|NA|TRBJ2-7|TRBV12-3/TRBV12-4
CASSLAPGEGEQEQYF
TGTGCCAGCAGTTTAGCGCCGGGAGAGGGGGAGCAGGAGCAGTACTTC
>NA|NA|TRBJ2-2|TRBV9
CASSASWTASNTGELFF
TGTGCCAGCAGCGCTAGTTGGACGGCTTCGAACACCGGGGAGCTGTTTTTT
>once|NA|TRBJ2-2|TRBV27
CASRPYTGELFF
TGTGCCAGCAGACCTTACACCGGGGAGCTGTTTTTT
>few|NA|TRBJ2-1|TRBV14
CASSQGGYNEQFF
TGTGCCAGCAGCCAAGGCGGATACAATGAGCAGTTCTTC
>NA|NA|TRBJ2-1|TRBV30
CAWSESGYNEQFF
TGTGCCTGGAGTGAATCAGGATACAATGAGCAGTTCTTC
>NA|TRBD2|TRBJ2-3|TRBV20-1
CSARDVPGGRSDTQYF
TGCAGTGCTAGAGATGTCCCGGGAGGGCGGTCAGATACGCAGTATTTT
>NA|NA|TRBJ1-4|TRBV28
CASSFRTTNEKLFF
TGTGCCAGCAGTTTCAGAACAACTAATGAAAAACTGTTTTTT
>NA|NA|TRBJ2-5|TRBV20-1
CSARGDSGDQETQYF
TGCAGTGCTAGAGGGGACTCAGGAGATCAAGAGACCCAGTACTTC
>NA|TRBD2|TRBJ2-7|TRBV9
CASSVSGPSYEQYF
TGTGCCAGCAGCGTTAGCGGGCCCTCCTACGAGCAGTACTTC
>NA|NA|TRBJ2-1|TRBV24-1
CATSDLSGSSYNEQFF
TGTGCCACCAGTGATTTGTCAGGGAGCTCCTACAATGAGCAGTTCTTC
>NA|TRBD2|TRBJ2-4|TRBV15
CATSITREGRKNIQYF
TGTGCCACCAGCATTACTCGGGAGGGGCGGAAGAACATTCAGTACTTC
>NA|NA|TRBJ2-7|TRBV29-1
CSVEEGNEQYF
TGCAGCGTTGAAGAGGGGAACGAGCAGTACTTC
>NA|NA|TRBJ1-4|TRBV20-1
CSARGQGKSVATNEKLFF
TGCAGTGCTCGAGGGCAGGGGAAATCAGTTGCAACTAATGAAAAACTGTTTTTT
>once|NA|TRBJ2-7|TRBV27
CASMGDYEQYF
TGTGCCAGCATGGGGGACTACGAGCAGTACTTC
>once|TRBD1|TRBJ2-2|TRBV4-3
CASSQDRAGGVTGELFF
TGCGCCAGCAGCCAAGATAGGGCAGGGGGAGTCACCGGGGAGCTGTTTTTT
>NA|NA|TRBJ1-4|TRBV29-1
CSAVRGGEKLFF
TGCAGCGCCGTACGGGGGGGAGAAAAACTGTTTTTT
>NA|NA|TRBJ2-1|TRBV3-1
CASSQVPPQAFSYNEQFF
TGTGCCAGCAGCCAAGTCCCACCACAGGCATTCTCCTACAATGAGCAGTTCTTC
>NA|NA|TRBJ2-7|TRBV4-1
CASKDGDEQYF
TGCGCCAGCAAGGATGGTGACGAGCAGTACTTC
>NA|TRBD2|TRBJ2-1|TRBV24-1
CATSGGTAPSGRARNEQFF
TGTGCCACCAGTGGGGGAACAGCGCCTAGCGGGAGGGCCCGGAATGAGCAGTTCTTC
>NA|NA|TRBJ2-6|TRBV18
CASSLYYSGANVLTF
TGTGCCAGCTCACTTTACTACTCTGGGGCCAACGTCCTGACTTTC
>NA|TRBD2|TRBJ2-3|TRBV6-5
CASSYLAGSHDTQYF
TGTGCCAGCAGTTATCTAGCGGGAAGTCACGATACGCAGTATTTT
>NA|TRBD1|TRBJ2-5|TRBV7-9
CASSYRQGKETQYF
TGTGCCAGCAGCTATCGACAGGGAAAAGAGACCCAGTACTTC
>NA|NA|TRBJ1-2|TRBV9
CASSVAGGYTF
TGTGCCAGCAGCGTAGCTGGGGGCTACACCTTC
>few|NA|TRBJ2-1|TRBV12-3/TRBV12-4
CASSFGGNEQFF
TGTGCCAGCAGCTTCGGGGGCAATGAGCAGTTCTTC
>NA|TRBD1|TRBJ1-1|TRBV3-1
CASKGAMNTEAFF
TGTGCCAGCAAGGGGGCCATGAACACTGAAGCTTTCTTT
>NA|TRBD2|TRBJ2-7|TRBV5-4
CASSFGTRSYEQYF
TGTGCCAGCAGCTTCGGGACTAGGAGCTACGAGCAGTACTTC
>NA|TRBD2|TRBJ2-1|TRBV30
CAWSGLLAGGPAQFF
TGTGCCTGGAGCGGCCTTCTAGCGGGAGGGCCTGCGCAGTTCTTC
>NA|NA|TRBJ2-7|TRBV15
CAASSGISYEQYF
TGTGCCGCCTCCAGCGGTATCTCCTACGAGCAGTACTTC
>NA|NA|TRBJ2-7|TRBV5-4
CASSTGSEQYF
TGTGCCAGCAGCACAGGATCCGAGCAGTACTTC
>few|NA|TRBJ2-1|TRBV6-1
CASSPYNEQFF
TGTGCCAGCAGTCCCTACAATGAGCAGTTCTTC
>NA|TRBD2|TRBJ2-7|TRBV7-2
CASSLALSGRVEQYF
TGTGCCAGCAGCTTAGCCCTTAGCGGGAGGGTCGAGCAGTACTTC
>once|NA|TRBJ2-2|TRBV29-1
CSVEWIQNTGELFF
TGCAGCGTTGAATGGATACAGAACACCGGGGAGCTGTTTTTT
>NA|NA|TRBJ2-1|TRBV9
CASSEEVLLGEQFF
TGTGCCAGCAGCGAGGAGGTCCTCCTCGGTGAGCAGTTCTTC
>NA|NA|TRBJ1-2|TRBV5-1
CASSIDRSNYGYTF
TGCGCCAGCAGCATCGACAGGTCTAACTATGGCTACACCTTC
>once|NA|TRBJ1-2|TRBV6-5
CASSPRINYGYTF
TGTGCCAGCAGTCCTAGGATTAACTATGGCTACACCTTC
>NA|NA|TRBJ2-5|TRBV7-9
CASSLSTLTLETQYF
TGTGCCAGCAGCTTATCTACTCTGACCCTTGAGACCCAGTACTTC
>few|NA|TRBJ2-5|TRBV13
CASSLRETQYF
TGTGCCAGCAGCTTAAGGGAGACCCAGTACTTC
>NA|TRBD2|TRBJ2-4|TRBV4-2
CASQSGKAKNIQYF
TGTGCCAGCCAGAGCGGGAAGGCCAAAAACATTCAGTACTTC
>NA|TRBD1|TRBJ1-1|TRBV7-9
CASSAPTGGFTEAFF
TGTGCCAGCAGCGCACCGACAGGGGGTTTCACTGAAGCTTTCTTT
>once|NA|TRBJ2-1|TRBV5-1
CASSVFYNEQFF
TGCGCCAGCAGTGTTTTCTACAATGAGCAGTTCTTC
>NA|TRBD1|TRBJ2-1|TRBV20-1
CSAQDREGPDNEQFF
TGCAGTGCCCAGGACAGGGAAGGGCCGGACAATGAGCAGTTCTTC
>NA|TRBD1|TRBJ1-3|TRBV30
CAWHRGNSGNTIYF
TGTGCCTGGCACAGGGGGAACTCTGGAAACACCATATATTTT
>NA|NA|TRBJ1-1|TRBV29-1
CSVGGDSTGTEAFF
TGCAGCGTTGGGGGTGACAGCACTGGCACTGAAGCTTTCTTT
>NA|NA|TRBJ1-5|TRBV4-1
CASSQRGENSQPQHF
TGCGCCAGCAGCCAAAGAGGGGAAAATAGTCAGCCCCAGCATTTT
>NA|NA|TRBJ1-1|TRBV5-4
CASSLRDTEAFF
TGTGCCAGCAGCTTACGGGACACTGAAGCTTTCTTT
>NA|TRBD1|TRBJ2-6|TRBV5-4
CASSTGQDPSGANVLTF
TGTGCCAGCAGCACGGGACAGGATCCCTCTGGGGCCAACGTCCTGACTTTC
>once|NA|TRBJ2-5|TRBV6-5
CASSYPAPPQETQYF
TGTGCCAGCAGTTACCCCGCACCACCCCAAGAGACCCAGTACTTC
>NA|NA|TRBJ1-2|TRBV20-1
CSASQDNLGYTF
TGCAGTGCTAGCCAGGACAATCTTGGCTACACCTTC
>NA|NA|TRBJ1-1|TRBV2
CASINLLQVNTEAFF
TGTGCCAGCATTAACCTACTTCAGGTGAACACTGAAGCTTTCTTT
>NA|TRBD1|TRBJ2-6|TRBV19
CASNVPGQGTHNVLTF
TGTGCCAGTAATGTTCCGGGACAGGGGACTCATAACGTCCTGACTTTC
>NA|TRBD2|TRBJ2-1|TRBV10-3
CATQIVDGGSHNEQFF
TGTGCCACCCAAATCGTCGACGGCGGGAGCCACAATGAGCAGTTCTTC
>NA|TRBD1|TRBJ1-1|TRBV4-3
CASSQDPGTGGTEAFF
TGCGCCAGCAGCCAAGATCCCGGGACAGGGGGCACTGAAGCTTTCTTT
>NA|NA|TRBJ1-2|TRBV24-1
CATSDSTYGYTF
TGTGCCACCAGTGACAGCACCTATGGCTACACCTTC
>NA|NA|TRBJ2-7|TRBV6-1
CASSEMPSSYEQYF
TGTGCCAGCAGTGAGATGCCCAGCTCCTACGAGCAGTACTTC
>once|TRBD1|TRBJ1-5|TRBV5-1
CASSDGTGDSNQPQHF
TGCGCCAGCAGCGACGGGACAGGAGATAGCAATCAGCCCCAGCATTTT